This T cell receptor (beta chain) was captured in a study of Ad26.COV2.S vaccination and SARS-CoV-2 variants. Study-wide context: Donor got 5x10^10 or 1x10^11 viral particles of Ad26.COV2.S.

Treatment described: over 15 received Ad26.COV2.S at low or high dose, single or two shots; about five received placebo; per-sample allocation not given. The study sampled participants on day 63 after the first vaccine or placebo injection. The donor was a Boston adult aged 18-55 years. The administered vaccine (an Ad26 vector) expressed Wuhan-strain SARS-CoV-2 spike. Sequencing was performed with immunoSEQ multiplex PCR; in TCRdb, only in-frame clones are kept and a portion is missing. This table holds about 350,000 clones, around 89% found once. This clone was seen once. Its target is not known. The V gene end was trimmed by 4 bases and the J gene end by 7 bases; junction bases not matched to a gene: 5. This CDR3 has 13 residues. Study-level points and caveats: Responses of spike-specific T cells (both CD8+ and CD4+) reportedly showed substantial breadth after vaccination.

The source was peripheral blood, collected in a trial of Ad26.COV2.S vaccine versus placebo. The V gene is TRBV12-3 or TRBV12-4, the J gene TRBJ1-2, with 8 bases matching TRBD1. This clonotype was sampled from a person aged 18-60 years who received the Ad26.COV2.S COVID-19 vaccine or a placebo. CDR3 protein: CASSSRTGPGYTF. Here the CDR3 DNA reads TGTGCCAGCAGTTCAAGGACAGGGCCTGGCTACACCTTC.